These 21 T cell receptor beta chains were all obtained from the same sample, sequenced in a study of T cell clones after liver transplantation. Assay: immunoSEQ multiplex PCR; the TCRdb copy retains only in-frame clones and omits some. The data contain around 77,000 clones, 80% of them seen just once; the ten biggest clones take up about 0.79%. The specimen was CD4+ T cells from blood, collected 12 months after liver transplant. These receptors came from a human patient who received a liver transplant. Some T cells may be the graft donor's.

This chain joins TRBV28 and TRBJ2-2; 7 nucleotides match TRBD1. The CDR3 runs to 15 residues. CDR1 MDHEN and CDR2 SYDVKM come from the germline V gene. The trim removed 4 bases at V and 3 bases at J, leaving 5 bases unmatched. The CDR3 sequence is CASSSDRRHTGELFF. CDR3 DNA: TGTGCCAGCAGTTCGGACAGGCGGCACACCGGGGAGCTGTTTTTT.

The V gene is TRBV7-2, the J gene TRBJ2-5; the match to TRBD1 covers 7 bases. The CDR3 length is 15 residues. Losses at the gene ends were 5 bases for V and 3 bases for J; bases not matched to a gene: 9. CDR1 is SGHTA and CDR2 is FQGNSA in the germline V gene. The CDR3 coding sequence is TGTGCCAGCAGCCCTGCCGGGACAGCGAAAGAGACCCAGTACTTC. Its protein is CASSPAGTAKETQYF. The entire variable domain, with the rest obtained from reference TRBV7-2 and TRBJ2-5, is as follows: GAGVSQSPSNKVTEKGKDVELRCDPISGHTALYWYRQSLGQGLEFLIYFQGNSAPDKSGLPSDRFSAERTGGSVSTLTIQRTQQEDSAVYLCASSPAGTAKETQYFGPGTRLLVL.

The chain carries TRBV7-9 and TRBJ2-1; no reliable D call. Germline CDR1 reads SEHNR; CDR2 reads FQNEAQ (reference sequence). The ends were cut back, 5 bases at V and 6 bases at J, with 11 bases in the middle. CDR3 size: 13 residues. As DNA, the CDR3 is TGTGCCAGCAGCCAGACCCCTATCAATGAGCAGTTCTTC. Translating gives CASSQTPINEQFF. Combining the CDR3 with reference TRBV7-9 and TRBJ2-1 gives the whole variable domain DTGVSQNPRHKITKRGQNVTFRCDPISEHNRLYWYRQTLGQGPEFLTYFQNEAQLEKSRLLSDRFSAERPKGSFSTLEIQRTEQGDSAMYLCASSQTPINEQFFGPGTRLTVL.

The genes are TRBV28 and TRBJ2-3; D is unresolved. The germline V gene has CDR1 MDHEN and CDR2 SYDVKM. The ends were cut back, 6 bases at V and 6 bases at J, with 10 bases in the middle. The CDR3 spans 12 residues. The CDR3 DNA reads as TGTGCCAGCAGCTTAGCCACGGATACGCAGTATTTT. Translated, it gives CASSLATDTQYF.

The table lists this clone with a count of one. This chain connects TRBV9 to TRBJ2-7; 7 nucleotides agree with TRBD1. The CDR3 sequence is 15 residues long. CDR1 and CDR2 from the germline V gene are SGDLS and YYNGEE. The trim removed 2 bases at V and 2 bases at J, leaving 7 bases unmatched. The CDR3 is CASSVSGTETYEQYF. Here the CDR3 DNA reads TGTGCCAGCAGCGTCTCCGGGACAGAGACCTACGAGCAGTACTTC.

This clone has just a few counts. This chain uses TRBV7-2 with TRBJ2-3; D gene ambiguous. Trimming took 5 bases from V and 4 from J, leaving 13 bases between them. Germline V gene data show CDR1 as SGHTA and CDR2 as FQGNSA. This CDR3 spans 14 amino acids. The DNA of the CDR3 is TGTGCCAGCAGCCCTGGGTTCGCCGCAGATACGCAGTATTTT. This gives the protein CASSPGFAADTQYF.

This clone was seen a few times. The V and J genes are TRBV30 and TRBJ2-1; D is ambiguous. CDR1 is GTSNPN, CDR2 SVGIG, per germline (reference sequence). The CDR3 has 15 amino acids. Deletions cut 2 bases from V and 1 base from J, with 12 bases between. The CDR3 region has the DNA TGTGCCTGGAGTAAGGGCCTCTTGTCCTACAATGAGCAGTTCTTC. The encoded protein is CAWSKGLLSYNEQFF.

This chain connects TRBV7-8 to TRBJ2-7, with TRBD2 matching 8 bases. Per the germline V gene, CDR1 is SGHVS and CDR2 is FQNEAQ. This CDR3 is 14 amino acids long. The junction had 1 base not matched to a gene; V was cut back by 2 bases and J by 1 base. The CDR3: CASSLTSGSYEQYF. CDR3 DNA sequence: TGTGCCAGCAGCTTAACTAGCGGTTCCTACGAGCAGTACTTC.

The genes are TRBV7-8 and TRBJ2-1; D call uncertain. Germline CDR1 reads SGHVS; CDR2 reads FQNEAQ. With 3 bases removed from V and 3 bases from J, the gap between germline ends came to 15 bases. The CDR3 runs 16 residues. The CDR3 DNA reads TGTGCCAGCAGCTTCTTTCATGGTATAGTCTACAATGAGCAGTTCTTC. Translation: CASSFFHGIVYNEQFF.

This clone appeared many times. This rearrangement joins TRBV6-5 to TRBJ2-2; maybe TRBD2 (6 bases). The CDR3 runs 13 residues. The V end lost 2 bases, the J end lost 5 bases, and 6 bases lay between the germline ends. Germline-derived CDR1 and CDR2 are MNHEY and SVGAGI. CDR3 coding DNA: TGTGCCAGCAGTTACGGACTAACCGGGGAGCTGTTTTTT. It specifies CASSYGLTGELFF.

The chain carries TRBV5-1 and TRBJ2-3, with 9 bases aligning to TRBD1. This CDR3 spans 17 amino acids. Trimming at V came to 0 bases and at J to 4 bases, leaving 9 bases not matched to a gene. In germline, CDR1 is SGHRS, CDR2 YFSETQ. CDR3 coding DNA: TGCGCCAGCAGCTTGGTTGGGACAGGGACATTAGCAGATACGCAGTATTTT. It encodes CASSLVGTGTLADTQYF.

This chain uses TRBV7-2 with TRBJ2-7, with D unclear. Per the germline V gene, CDR1 is SGHTA and CDR2 is FQGNSA. Trimming took 1 base from V and 5 from J, leaving 6 bases between them. This CDR3 region has 12 residues. The CDR3 loop reads CASSLGRNEQYF. The CDR3 coding sequence is TGTGCCAGCAGCTTAGGTAGGAACGAGCAGTACTTC. The full variable domain, completed using reference TRBV7-2 and TRBJ2-7, is GAGVSQSPSNKVTEKGKDVELRCDPISGHTALYWYRQSLGQGLEFLIYFQGNSAPDKSGLPSDRFSAERTGGSVSTLTIQRTQQEDSAVYLCASSLGRNEQYFGPGTRLTVT.

The chain joins TRBV7-2 to TRBJ2-7, with D possibly TRBD2 on 6 matching bases. The CDR3 contains 15 residues. Germline V gene lookup returns CDR1 SGHTA and CDR2 FQGNSA. Deletions cut 4 bases from V and 1 base from J, with 14 bases between. This CDR3 reads CASSSAGTLSYEQYF. The CDR3 DNA reads TGTGCCAGCAGCTCGGCCGGGACTCTATCCTACGAGCAGTACTTC.

Notes on this clone: The same CDR3 is also encoded by other DNA sequences in this sample. The rearrangement uses TRBV28 and TRBJ2-7; D unresolved. The CDR3 has 11 residues. The germline CDR1 and CDR2 sequences are MDHEN and SYDVKM. The V end lost 4 bases, the J end lost 7 bases, and 8 bases lay between the germline ends. CDR3 protein: CASSSRREQYF. The CDR3 DNA sequence: TGTGCCAGCAGTTCTCGAAGGGAGCAGTACTTC.

The chain links TRBV18 to TRBJ1-3, with D uncertain. The ends were cut back, 3 bases at V and 1 base at J, with 7 bases in the middle. This CDR3 is built from 14 residues. CDR1 KGHSH and CDR2 LQKENI come from the germline V gene. CDR3 sequence: CASSPGGSGNTIYF. As DNA, the CDR3 is TGTGCCAGCTCACCGGGTGGATCTGGAAACACCATATATTTT.

The chain joins TRBV10-3 to TRBJ2-7; 8 bases agree with TRBD2. Germline trimming cut 8 bases from V and 3 bases from J; bases unmatched to any gene: 9. Germline CDR1 ENHRY, CDR2 SYGVKD. The CDR3 totals 14 residues. The CDR3 region has the DNA TGTGCCATCTGGGGGGGTAGCGGGAACTACGAGCAGTACTTC. Its translation: CAIWGGSGNYEQYF.

In DNA, the CDR3 is TGTGCCTGGGGCCGAATAGCAGCTCGACCTAATGAAAAACTGTTTTTT. Protein: CAWGRIAARPNEKLFF. The chain carries TRBV30 and TRBJ1-4; no firm D call. Trimming shortened V by 5 bases and J by 3 bases, and 19 bases separated the two germline ends. CDR3 length: 16 residues. The V gene's germline CDR1 is GTSNPN and CDR2 SVGIG (reference sequence).

The chain recombines TRBV7-9 with TRBJ2-1; weak D call: TRBD2 (6 bases). Germline assignment: CDR1 SEHNR and CDR2 FQNEAQ (reference sequence). The length of the CDR3 is 14 residues. V dropped 5 bases and J dropped 3 bases, with 11 bases sitting between them. The CDR3 region has the DNA TGTGCCAGCAGCGGACGGGAGTTCTACAATGAGCAGTTCTTC. Translated, it gives CASSGREFYNEQFF.

This clone showed up just once. The CDR3 nucleotides read TGTGCCAGCAGCTATGGGGGAGGGTCCTACAATGAGCAGTTCTTC. Translated: CASSYGGGSYNEQFF. The gene calls are TRBV7-2 and TRBJ2-1; the match to TRBD2 covers 7 bases. From germline, CDR1 is SGHTA and CDR2 FQGNSA. This CDR3 is 15 amino acids long. The V segment lost 4 bases and the J segment 1 base; nucleotides outside the gene matches: 4. Combining the CDR3 with reference TRBV7-2 and TRBJ2-1 gives the whole variable domain GAGVSQSPSNKVTEKGKDVELRCDPISGHTALYWYRQSLGQGLEFLIYFQGNSAPDKSGLPSDRFSAERTGGSVSTLTIQRTQQEDSAVYLCASSYGGGSYNEQFFGPGTRLTVL.

The gene calls are TRBV9 and TRBJ2-3, with 7 nucleotides matching TRBD2. The germline CDR1 and CDR2 sequences are SGDLS and YYNGEE. V shed 3 bases, J shed 2 bases, and the junction held 6 bases outside the gene matches. This CDR3 contains 15 residues. The chain's CDR3 is CASSARGDNTDTQYF. The CDR3 coding sequence is TGTGCCAGCAGCGCCCGGGGGGATAACACAGATACGCAGTATTTT.

In its sample, this clone was seen a few times. J is TRBJ1-1 and V is TRBV7-6; D is ambiguous. In germline, CDR1 is SGHVS, CDR2 FNYEAQ. The CDR3 extends over 14 amino acids. Trimming cost V 5 bases and J 3 bases, with 13 bases left between them. The CDR3 sequence: CASSLTQGHTEAFF. In DNA form, the CDR3 reads TGTGCCAGCAGCCTAACCCAAGGGCACACTGAAGCTTTCTTT.